A selection of T cell receptor beta chains follows, all from one sample in a study of blood T cell repertoires in COVID-19. Libraries were prepared by immunoSEQ multiplex PCR; TCRdb keeps only in-frame clonotypes and omits some of them. The table has around 310,000 clones, 90% seen once. The sample taken for sequencing was peripheral blood. These receptors came from a woman between 40 and 50 years old with COVID-19, enrolled during active disease. The CDR3 runs from the conserved cysteine through the conserved F or W. The D gene is left open where the match is weak. Clone size is not always given. Where it is, it says once, few, many or a class for expanded clones.

abundance: .
d_gene: TRBD1
j_gene: TRBJ1-1
v_gene: TRBV5-1
CDR3aa: CASSKQGQPNTEAFF
CDR3nt: TGCGCCAGCAGCAAACAGGGACAGCCGAACACTGAAGCTTTCTTT

abundance: .
d_gene: .
j_gene: TRBJ1-1
v_gene: TRBV2
CDR3aa: CASSGRNTEAFF
CDR3nt: TGTGCCAGCAGTGGCAGGAACACTGAAGCTTTCTTT

abundance: .
d_gene: .
j_gene: TRBJ2-5
v_gene: TRBV7-6
CDR3aa: CASSFSLRVSGETQYF
CDR3nt: TGTGCCAGCAGCTTCTCCCTTAGAGTATCAGGGGAGACCCAGTACTTC

abundance: .
d_gene: .
j_gene: TRBJ2-1
v_gene: TRBV6-5
CDR3aa: CASRSDSYNEQFF
CDR3nt: TGTGCCAGCAGATCCGACAGCTACAATGAGCAGTTCTTC

abundance: .
d_gene: .
j_gene: TRBJ2-2
v_gene: TRBV2
CDR3aa: CASSEAGRRDYTGELFF
CDR3nt: TGTGCCAGCAGTGAAGCTGGCAGGCGAGATTACACCGGGGAGCTGTTTTTT

abundance: .
d_gene: TRBD2
j_gene: TRBJ2-1
v_gene: TRBV4-3
CDR3aa: CASSAEGLSNEQFF
CDR3nt: TGCGCCAGCAGCGCGGAGGGACTATCTAATGAGCAGTTCTTC

abundance: .
d_gene: .
j_gene: TRBJ2-7
v_gene: TRBV11-2
CDR3aa: CASSLDFGISYEQYF
CDR3nt: TGTGCCAGCAGCTTAGATTTCGGGATCTCCTACGAGCAGTACTTC

abundance: .
d_gene: .
j_gene: TRBJ1-3
v_gene: TRBV18
CDR3aa: CASSPMGQGGGNTIYF
CDR3nt: TGTGCCAGCTCACCGATGGGTCAGGGAGGAGGAAACACCATATATTTT

abundance: .
d_gene: TRBD1
j_gene: TRBJ2-4
v_gene: TRBV18
CDR3aa: CASSPQPGGKNIQYF
CDR3nt: TGTGCCAGCTCACCTCAGCCAGGGGGCAAAAACATTCAGTACTTC

abundance: .
d_gene: TRBD2
j_gene: TRBJ2-3
v_gene: TRBV4-3
CDR3aa: CASSQGLAGWLDTQYF
CDR3nt: TGCGCCAGCAGCCAAGGACTAGCGGGGTGGCTGGATACGCAGTATTTT

abundance: .
d_gene: TRBD1
j_gene: TRBJ2-1
v_gene: TRBV19
CDR3aa: CASSIRQGDKKLNEQFF
CDR3nt: TGTGCCAGTAGTATAAGGCAGGGGGATAAAAAACTCAATGAGCAGTTCTTC

abundance: .
d_gene: TRBD1
j_gene: TRBJ1-2
v_gene: TRBV28
CDR3aa: CASSPPGQGAGYTF
CDR3nt: TGTGCCAGCAGTCCTCCGGGACAGGGGGCCGGCTACACCTTC

abundance: .
d_gene: .
j_gene: TRBJ1-6
v_gene: TRBV5-1
CDR3aa: CASSQTGFDSPLHF
CDR3nt: TGCGCCAGCAGCCAGACGGGGTTCGACTCACCCCTCCACTTT

abundance: .
d_gene: TRBD2
j_gene: TRBJ2-1
v_gene: TRBV6-5
CDR3aa: CASRNSGGPERTFF
CDR3nt: TGTGCCAGCAGGAATAGCGGGGGGCCGGAGAGGACGTTCTTC

abundance: once
d_gene: .
j_gene: TRBJ1-4
v_gene: TRBV29-1
CDR3aa: CSVAAPTNEKLFF
CDR3nt: TGCAGCGTGGCAGCGCCAACTAATGAAAAACTGTTTTTT

abundance: .
d_gene: .
j_gene: TRBJ1-1
v_gene: TRBV7-3
CDR3aa: CASSPVPGGATEAFF
CDR3nt: TGTGCCAGCAGCCCCGTCCCGGGAGGGGCCACTGAAGCTTTCTTT

abundance: .
d_gene: TRBD1
j_gene: TRBJ1-5
v_gene: TRBV5-5
CDR3aa: CASSLGTGAFNQPQHF
CDR3nt: TGTGCCAGCAGCTTGGGGACAGGGGCTTTCAATCAGCCCCAGCATTTT

abundance: .
d_gene: .
j_gene: TRBJ2-7
v_gene: TRBV5-1
CDR3aa: CASSILGQTYEQYF
CDR3nt: TGCGCCAGCAGCATTCTGGGGCAGACCTACGAGCAGTACTTC